The T cell receptor beta chain described here comes from a study of blood T cell repertoires in COVID-19. Profiled with immunoSEQ multiplex PCR; TCRdb holds only in-frame clones, not every one. This sample has about 60,000 clones, with just under 90% found just once. CDR3 length equals 14 residues. CDR1 and CDR2 from the germline V gene are SGHRS and YFSETQ. The V and J ends lost 0 bases and 2 bases respectively, with 9 bases between them. The chain has TRBV5-1 and TRBJ2-7, with a weak D call TRBD1 (6 bases). Sequencing used peripheral blood. This sequence was found in a human donor with active COVID-19. The donor label of this sample is uncertain. CDR3: CASSLGGRPYEQYF. CDR3 coding DNA: TGCGCCAGCAGCTTGGGGGGGCGCCCCTACGAGCAGTACTTC.